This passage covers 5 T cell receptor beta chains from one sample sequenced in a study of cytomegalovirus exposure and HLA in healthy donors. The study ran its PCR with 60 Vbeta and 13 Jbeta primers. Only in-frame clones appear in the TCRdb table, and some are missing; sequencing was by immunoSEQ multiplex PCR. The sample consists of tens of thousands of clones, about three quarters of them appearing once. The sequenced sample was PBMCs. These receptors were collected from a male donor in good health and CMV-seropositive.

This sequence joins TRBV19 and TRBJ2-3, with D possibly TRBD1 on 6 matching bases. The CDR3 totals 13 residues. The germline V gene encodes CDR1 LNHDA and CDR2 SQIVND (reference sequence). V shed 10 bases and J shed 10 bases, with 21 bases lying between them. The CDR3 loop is CATKKDLRGSQYF. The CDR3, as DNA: TGTGCCACCAAGAAGGACCTGAGGGGGTCGCAGTATTTT.

CDR3 nucleotide sequence: TGTGCCACCTCACACCTTGCGGGAGGGCCCGACGAGCAGTACTTC. Amino acids: CATSHLAGGPDEQYF. V usage is TRBV15 and J usage is TRBJ2-7; 9 positions agree with TRBD2. From germline, CDR1 is LNHNV and CDR2 YYDKDF (reference sequence). The trim removed 8 bases at V and 5 bases at J, leaving 13 bases unmatched. The CDR3 is made up of 15 amino acids.

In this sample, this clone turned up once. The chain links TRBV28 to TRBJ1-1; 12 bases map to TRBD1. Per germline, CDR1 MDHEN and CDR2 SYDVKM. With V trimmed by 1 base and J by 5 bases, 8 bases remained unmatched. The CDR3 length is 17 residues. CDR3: CASSLSPGQGARTEAFF. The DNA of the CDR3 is TGTGCCAGCAGTTTATCTCCGGGACAGGGGGCGCGGACTGAAGCTTTCTTT.

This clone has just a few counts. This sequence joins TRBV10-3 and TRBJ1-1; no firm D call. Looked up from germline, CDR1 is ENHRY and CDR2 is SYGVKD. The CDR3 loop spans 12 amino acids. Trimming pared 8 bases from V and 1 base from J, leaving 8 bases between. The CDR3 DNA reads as TGTGCCATCGCGGACTGGAACACTGAAGCTTTCTTT. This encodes CAIADWNTEAFF.

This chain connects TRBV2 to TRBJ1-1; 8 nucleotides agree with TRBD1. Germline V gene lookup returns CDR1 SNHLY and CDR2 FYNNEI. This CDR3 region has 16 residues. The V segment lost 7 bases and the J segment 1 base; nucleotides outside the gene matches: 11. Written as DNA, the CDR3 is TGTGCCAGCATCGGGACAGGATACCCATCGAACACTGAAGCTTTCTTT. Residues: CASIGTGYPSNTEAFF.